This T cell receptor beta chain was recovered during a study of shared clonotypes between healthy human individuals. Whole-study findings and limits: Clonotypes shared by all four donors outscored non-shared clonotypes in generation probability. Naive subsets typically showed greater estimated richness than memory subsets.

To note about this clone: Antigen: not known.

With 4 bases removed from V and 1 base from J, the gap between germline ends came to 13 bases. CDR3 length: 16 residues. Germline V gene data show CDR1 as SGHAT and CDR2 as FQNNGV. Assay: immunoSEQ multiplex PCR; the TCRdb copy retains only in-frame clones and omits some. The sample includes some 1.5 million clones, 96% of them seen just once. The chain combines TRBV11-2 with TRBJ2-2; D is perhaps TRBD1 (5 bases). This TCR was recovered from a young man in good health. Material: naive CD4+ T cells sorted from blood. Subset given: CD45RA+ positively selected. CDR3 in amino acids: CASSSKTARNTGELFF. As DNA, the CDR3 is TGTGCCAGCAGCTCAAAGACAGCAAGGAACACCGGGGAGCTGTTTTTT. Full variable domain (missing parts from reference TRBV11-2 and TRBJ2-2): EAGVAQSPRYKIIEKRQSVAFWCNPISGHATLYWYQQILGQGPKLLIQFQNNGVVDDSQLPKDRFSAERLKGVDSTLKIQPAKLEDSAVYLCASSSKTARNTGELFFGEGSRLTVL.